Listed here is a single T cell receptor (beta chain). Antigen unknown. The V gene's germline CDR1 is MNHEY and CDR2 SMNVEV (reference sequence). With 7 bases removed from V and 1 base from J, the gap between germline ends came to 20 bases. There are 16 residues in the CDR3. The source of the sample is a study of OX40 agonist ivuxolimab in advanced cancers. Findings of the study overall: Certain nonresponding patients likewise had low normalized T-cell clonal expansion.

Sequencing was performed with immunoSEQ multiplex PCR; in TCRdb, only in-frame clones are kept and a portion is missing. This sample carries tens of thousands of clones, roughly 87% of them seen once, and the ten largest clones take around 15%. The sampling schedule covered blood at baseline, cycle 4 day 1, and cycle 7 day 1. This chain connects TRBV27 to TRBJ2-7; tentative D call: TRBD1 (5 bases). Sequencing was performed on CD4+ or CD8+ T cells sorted from blood, taken in a trial of the OX40 agonist ivuxolimab. This receptor was taken from an adult with an advanced solid tumor such as melanoma, head and neck, liver or kidney cancer. The CDR3 DNA is TGTGCCAGCAACCCCCCTAAACCAGGGCTATCCTACGAGCAGTACTTC. Encoded protein: CASNPPKPGLSYEQYF.